Following are 32 T cell receptor beta chains from one sample sequenced in a study of blood T cell repertoires in COVID-19. The assay was immunoSEQ multiplex PCR, and TCRdb's table has in-frame clones only and misses some. This table holds more than 150,000 clones, approximately 78% found once. The specimen was peripheral blood. The receptors stem from a woman aged 80 or over with active or convalescent COVID-19.

This chain links TRBV3-1 (or the pseudogene TRBV3-2) with TRBJ1-3; D possibly corresponds to TRBD1 (5 bases). The germline V gene has CDR1 LGHDT and CDR2 YNNKEL (reference sequence). The CDR3 consists of 17 residues. V lost 1 base to trimming and J lost 0 bases, with 13 bases between them. The DNA of the CDR3 is TGTGCCAGCAGCCAAGTAGGGGCCAGCTACTCTGGAAACACCATATATTTT. It yields the protein CASSQVGASYSGNTIYF.

This clone was observed a handful of times. In DNA form, the CDR3 reads TGTGCCAGCAGTTGGGACAGGGGATTGGGCCAGCCCCAGCATTTT. It translates to CASSWDRGLGQPQHF. This chain uses TRBV28 with TRBJ1-5, with 10 bases that match TRBD1. The V gene end was trimmed by 4 bases and the J gene end by 7 bases; junction bases not matched to a gene: 7. CDR1 is MDHEN and CDR2 is SYDVKM in the germline V gene. This CDR3 is 15 amino acids long.

J is TRBJ2-3 and V is TRBV11-2, with D perhaps matching TRBD2 (7 bases). The CDR3 is made up of 15 amino acids. The germline V and J ends were trimmed by 5 bases and 6 bases, with 18 bases remaining between them. The germline gives CDR1 SGHAT, CDR2 FQNNGV. In DNA, the CDR3 is TGTGCCAGCAGCCTACTAGCGACAGGCGGGGATACGCAGTATTTT. Amino acid sequence: CASSLLATGGDTQYF.

J is TRBJ2-2 and V is TRBV5-1, with no clear D. In germline, CDR1 is SGHRS, CDR2 YFSETQ. The CDR3 is made up of 13 amino acids. V gave up 7 bases and J gave up 4 bases, with 11 bases separating them. Written as DNA, the CDR3 is TGCGCCAGCGGGTCAGGTCCCACCGGGGAGCTGTTTTTT. Protein product: CASGSGPTGELFF.

This chain connects TRBV18 to TRBJ2-7; 7 bases are a match to TRBD1. Germline V gives CDR1 KGHSH, CDR2 LQKENI. Trimming removed 5 bases from V and 3 bases from J; junction bases left unmatched: 10. This CDR3 is built from 15 residues. The CDR3 loop reads CASSSTGTERYEQYF. The CDR3 DNA follows: TGTGCCAGCTCATCTACCGGGACAGAACGCTACGAGCAGTACTTC.

This chain connects TRBV4-1 to TRBJ2-2, with 7 nucleotides matching TRBD2. The CDR3 is made up of 16 amino acids. V was clipped by 4 bases and J by 1 base; unmatched bases: 6. Per the germline V gene, CDR1 is MGHRA and CDR2 is YSYEKL. The CDR3 DNA reads as TGCGCCAGCAGCCCTCGGGAGCGGGGGAACACCGGGGAGCTGTTTTTT. This encodes CASSPRERGNTGELFF.

The rearrangement joins TRBV11-3 to TRBJ2-1; TRBD2 aligns across 9 bases. CDR1 is SGHNT and CDR2 is YENEEA in the germline V gene. CDR3 length: 15 residues. V lost 3 bases and J lost 7; bases outside the gene matches: 7. For the CDR3, the DNA is TGTGCCAGCAGCTTGCGGGGGGGCCGAATGAATGAGCAGTTCTTC. It codes for CASSLRGGRMNEQFF.

The rearrangement joins TRBV19 to TRBJ2-3; TRBD2 is a possible D gene (5 bases). V lost 3 bases, J lost 11 bases, and 21 bases lay in between. This CDR3 is 15 amino acids long. CDR1 is LNHDA and CDR2 is SQIVND in the germline V gene (reference sequence). CDR3 sequence: CASSISVRGQWVQYF. CDR3 DNA sequence: TGTGCCAGTAGTATTAGTGTCAGAGGGCAATGGGTGCAGTATTTT.

The chain combines TRBV28 with TRBJ2-5, with D possibly being TRBD1 (6 bases). CDR3 size: 13 residues. The germline gives CDR1 MDHEN, CDR2 SYDVKM. V was shortened by 6 bases and J by 4 bases, with 12 bases between the two germline ends. The CDR3 coding sequence is TGTGCCAGCAGGGAACAGGGTTTAGAGACCCAGTACTTC. Protein: CASREQGLETQYF.

The count of this clone is one. This chain uses TRBV20-1 with TRBJ2-7; D is unresolved. The CDR3 covers 10 residues. The V end lost 3 bases, the J end lost 5 bases, and 5 bases lay between the germline ends. Germline V gene data show CDR1 as DFQATT and CDR2 as SNEGSKA (reference sequence). CDR3 sequence: CSASSHEQYF. The CDR3 bases are TGCAGTGCTAGTAGCCACGAGCAGTACTTC.

J is TRBJ1-6 and V is TRBV5-6; D is uncertain. This CDR3 is 15 amino acids long. The V and J ends lost 1 base and 9 bases respectively, with 14 bases between them. The germline V gene has CDR1 SGHDT and CDR2 YYEEEE. The chain's CDR3 is CASSLSPGSISPLHF. For the CDR3, the DNA is TGTGCCAGCAGCTTGAGTCCAGGCTCTATTTCACCCCTCCACTTT. Filled out from reference TRBV5-6 and TRBJ1-6, the complete variable domain reads DAGVTQSPTHLIKTRGQQVTLRCSPKSGHDTVSWYQQALGQGPQFIFQYYEEEERQRGNFPDRFSGHQFPNYSSELNVNALLLGDSALYLCASSLSPGSISPLHFGNGTRLTVT.

This chain links TRBV19 with TRBJ1-3; the match to TRBD1 covers 9 bases. J gave up 2 bases and V 7 bases, and 12 bases lay outside the gene matches. The CDR3 extends over 17 amino acids. Germline V gives CDR1 LNHDA, CDR2 SQIVND (reference sequence). DNA of the CDR3: TGTGCCAGTACCAACCAAGGGACAGGGCCCCCTGGAAACACCATATATTTT. This translates into CASTNQGTGPPGNTIYF.

The rearrangement joins TRBV6-5 to TRBJ1-1, with D unresolved. V lost 5 bases to trimming and J lost 3 bases, with 13 bases between them. CDR1 is MNHEY, CDR2 SVGAGI, per germline. The CDR3 covers 14 residues. CDR3 DNA: TGTGCCAGCAGTCCGTCGGGGTTTCACACTGAAGCTTTCTTT. This gives the protein CASSPSGFHTEAFF.

The J gene is TRBJ1-2, the V gene TRBV6-5; 8 nucleotides agree with TRBD1. This CDR3 region has 15 residues. Germline CDR1 MNHEY, CDR2 SVGAGI. With V trimmed by 8 bases and J by 4 bases, 12 bases remained unmatched. The CDR3 is CASVATGEMGYGYTF. CDR3 nucleotides: TGTGCCAGCGTAGCGACAGGGGAGATGGGCTATGGCTACACCTTC.

The gene calls are TRBV18 and TRBJ2-2; a possible D gene is TRBD1 (5 bases). The germline V gene encodes CDR1 KGHSH and CDR2 LQKENI. This CDR3 spans 15 amino acids. V lost 1 base to trimming and J lost 3 bases, with 9 bases between them. The CDR3 loop is CASSPRGADTGELFF. The CDR3 bases are TGTGCCAGCTCACCACGGGGCGCGGACACCGGGGAGCTGTTTTTT.

This clone has more than one count but fewer than ten. V usage is TRBV6-5 and J usage is TRBJ2-1; TRBD2 matches at 8 bases. Germline values: CDR1 MNHEY, CDR2 SVGAGI. CDR3 size: 16 residues. Trimming removed 2 bases from V and 3 bases from J; junction bases left unmatched: 6. The CDR3 nucleotides are TGTGCCAGCAGTTACCGGGGGGGGCGCTTCTACAATGAGCAGTTCTTC. As protein: CASSYRGGRFYNEQFF.

The rearrangement links TRBV7-2 to TRBJ2-5; D is perhaps TRBD1 (5 bases). Germline V CDR1 and CDR2: SGHTA, FQGNSA. The germline V and J ends were trimmed by 4 bases and 2 bases, with 8 bases remaining between them. CDR3 size: 13 residues. The CDR3: CASSSDSQETQYF. DNA for the CDR3: TGTGCCAGCAGCTCTGACAGTCAAGAGACCCAGTACTTC.

This rearrangement joins TRBV27 to TRBJ2-7; a possible D gene is TRBD2 (6 bases). The V end lost 1 base, the J end lost 1 base, and 8 bases lay between the germline ends. CDR3 length equals 14 residues. The germline CDR1 and CDR2 sequences are MNHEY and SMNVEV (reference sequence). The CDR3 here is CASSLYGGSYEQYF. As DNA, the CDR3 is TGTGCCAGCAGTTTATATGGGGGGTCCTACGAGCAGTACTTC.

The rearrangement uses TRBV28 and TRBJ1-2; maybe TRBD1 (6 bases). The germline gives CDR1 MDHEN, CDR2 SYDVKM. The CDR3 extends over 15 amino acids. V was clipped by 6 bases and J by 3 bases, with 17 bases between them. The CDR3 is CASSNAGAQDYGYTF. In DNA, the CDR3 is TGTGCCAGCAGCAACGCAGGGGCTCAGGACTATGGCTACACCTTC.

CDR3 in DNA: TGTGCCAGCAGTGAAGGCTATTGGGGCTACACCTTC. This codes for CASSEGYWGYTF. V gene TRBV6-1 combines with J gene TRBJ1-2; unclear D gene. The ends were cut back, 1 base at V and 8 bases at J, with 8 bases in the middle. The CDR3 extends over 12 amino acids. Germline V gene lookup returns CDR1 MNHNS and CDR2 SASEGT.

The chain links TRBV5-1 to TRBJ2-3; TRBD1 agrees at 7 bases. J lost 5 bases, V lost 7 bases, and 1 base had no gene match. Germline V lookup: CDR1 SGHRS, CDR2 YFSETQ. This CDR3 comprises 11 residues. CDR3 bases: TGCGCCAGCCGACAGGGAGATACGCAGTATTTT. Its translation is CASRQGDTQYF.

The chain carries TRBV6-2 or TRBV6-3 and TRBJ2-5, with D perhaps matching TRBD1 (5 bases). V lost 2 bases to trimming and J lost 5 bases, with 15 bases between them. Germline V gene lookup returns CDR1 MNHEY and CDR2 SVGEGT. The CDR3 spans 15 residues. The CDR3 reads CASSYDSRVQETQYF. CDR3 nucleotides: TGTGCCAGCAGTTACGACAGCCGGGTTCAGGAGACCCAGTACTTC.

V gene TRBV5-1 combines with J gene TRBJ2-5; possible D gene TRBD1, 5 bases. The V gene lost 0 bases and the J gene lost 2 bases, with 5 bases spanning the gap. Germline assignment: CDR1 SGHRS and CDR2 YFSETQ. CDR3 length: 13 residues. Written as DNA, the CDR3 is TGCGCCAGCAGCTTGGGACAGCAAGAGACCCAGTACTTC. This codes for CASSLGQQETQYF.

V gene TRBV5-1 combines with J gene TRBJ2-3; the D gene is possibly TRBD2 (6 bases). The CDR3 totals 14 residues. Germline-derived CDR1 and CDR2 are SGHRS and YFSETQ. V was cut by 4 bases and J by 2 bases, with 11 bases left in between. CDR3 coding DNA: TGCGCCAGCAGCGGGGGACTCCACACAGATACGCAGTATTTT. Residues: CASSGGLHTDTQYF.

The genes are TRBV6-6 and TRBJ1-5, with D possibly matching TRBD1 (6 bases). CDR1 is MNHNY, CDR2 SVGAGI, per germline (reference sequence). V lost 0 bases and J lost 4, with 7 bases in between. This CDR3 comprises 14 residues. CDR3 in amino acids: CASSYSTGNQPQHF. The DNA of the CDR3 is TGTGCCAGCAGTTACTCTACAGGGAATCAGCCCCAGCATTTT.

The chain uses TRBV19 and TRBJ1-5; 7 nucleotides agree with TRBD1. The junction had 3 bases not matched to a gene; V was cut back by 6 bases and J by 4 bases. This CDR3 is built from 13 residues. The germline gives CDR1 LNHDA, CDR2 SQIVND (reference sequence). This chain's CDR3 is CASRQQGNQPQHF. The CDR3 region has the DNA TGTGCCAGTAGACAACAGGGGAATCAGCCCCAGCATTTT. Supplemented by reference TRBV19 and TRBJ1-5, the full variable domain reads DGGITQSPKYLFRKEGQNVTLSCEQNLNHDAMYWYRQDPGQGLRLIYYSQIVNDFQKGDIAEGYSVSREKKESFPLTVTSAQKNPTAFYLCASRQQGNQPQHFGDGTRLSIL.

This sequence joins TRBV18 and TRBJ1-4; 11 bases agree with TRBD1. The J segment lost 5 bases and the V segment lost 2 bases, leaving 7 bases of the junction unmatched. The germline V gene encodes CDR1 KGHSH and CDR2 LQKENI. This CDR3 is 17 amino acids long. The DNA for the CDR3 is TGTGCCAGCTCACCAAGACCCCGGGACAGGGGGAATGAAAAACTGTTTTTT. It specifies CASSPRPRDRGNEKLFF.

The rearrangement links TRBV29-1 to TRBJ1-4, with 9 bases aligning to TRBD1. Germline CDR1 reads SQVTM; CDR2 reads ANQGSEA. The CDR3 spans 18 residues. The V segment lost 6 bases and the J segment 0 bases; nucleotides outside the gene matches: 14. This CDR3 is CSVGLLDRGFSTNEKLFF. The CDR3 coding sequence is TGCAGCGTCGGTCTTTTGGACAGGGGCTTCTCAACTAATGAAAAACTGTTTTTT.

J is TRBJ2-1 and V is TRBV3-1 (or the pseudogene TRBV3-2), with TRBD2 matching 8 bases. The CDR3 length is 19 residues. Germline loops: CDR1 LGHDT, CDR2 YNNKEL (reference sequence). Losses at the gene ends were 0 bases for V and 4 bases for J; bases not matched to a gene: 14. CDR3 sequence reads: CASSQERASGLYRYNEQFF. The DNA for the CDR3 is TGTGCCAGCAGCCAAGAGAGGGCTAGCGGGCTATACAGGTACAATGAGCAGTTCTTC.

CDR3 protein: CASSLGTGKYEQYF. The CDR3 DNA sequence: TGTGCCAGCAGCTTGGGGACAGGGAAATACGAGCAGTACTTC. The J gene is TRBJ2-7, the V gene TRBV7-3; 9 bases align to TRBD1. Germline V gene lookup returns CDR1 SGHTA and CDR2 FQGTGA. The trim removed 3 bases at V and 4 bases at J, leaving 4 bases unmatched. The CDR3 loop spans 14 amino acids. The whole variable domain, remainder taken from reference TRBV7-3 and TRBJ2-7, is GAGVSQTPSNKVTEKGKYVELRCDPISGHTALYWYRQSLGQGPEFLIYFQGTGAADDSGLPNDRFFAVRPEGSVSTLKIQRTERGDSAVYLCASSLGTGKYEQYFGPGTRLTVT.

V gene TRBV10-1 combines with J gene TRBJ1-5; a possible D gene is TRBD1 (5 bases). Germline assignment: CDR1 WNHNN and CDR2 SYGVQD (reference sequence). The CDR3 spans 13 residues. V was clipped by 2 bases and J by 4 bases, with 6 bases between them. The CDR3 nucleotides read TGCGCCAGCAGTGAGGGGGGGAATCAGCCCCAGCATTTT. This translates into CASSEGGNQPQHF.

This chain uses TRBV19 with TRBJ1-6; possible D gene TRBD1, 6 bases. The CDR3 extends over 17 amino acids. The germline gives CDR1 LNHDA, CDR2 SQIVND (reference sequence). Trimming pared 3 bases from V and 11 bases from J, leaving 23 bases between. This CDR3 is CASSISQGILPPPPLHF. The CDR3 region has the DNA TGTGCCAGTAGTATTTCTCAGGGGATTTTGCCCCCCCCACCCCTCCACTTT.